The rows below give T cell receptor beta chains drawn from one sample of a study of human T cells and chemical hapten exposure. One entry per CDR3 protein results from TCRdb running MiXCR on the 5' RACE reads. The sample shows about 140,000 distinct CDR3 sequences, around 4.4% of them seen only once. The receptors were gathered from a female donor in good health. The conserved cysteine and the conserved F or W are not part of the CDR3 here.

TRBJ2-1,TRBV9,ASSPRRGSSYNEQF
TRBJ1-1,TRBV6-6,ASSYPNGNAF
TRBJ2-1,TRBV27,ASSQGLLNEQF
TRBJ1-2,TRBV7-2,ASSSRTGQGYGYT
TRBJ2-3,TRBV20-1,SAARGAGGNTDTQY
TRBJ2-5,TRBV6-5,ASSYGTEVRQETQY
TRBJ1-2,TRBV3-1,ASSQPGQGNYGYT
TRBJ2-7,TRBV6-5,ASRKTNREQY
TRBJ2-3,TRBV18,ASSPTPTDTQY
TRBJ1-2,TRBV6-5,ASSYAANYGYT
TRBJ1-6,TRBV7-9,ASSAGGNSPLH
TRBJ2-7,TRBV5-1,ASSVSSGGYEQY
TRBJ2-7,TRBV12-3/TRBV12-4,ASSSLWPGALWYEQY
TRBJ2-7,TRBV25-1,ASTRRENSYEQY
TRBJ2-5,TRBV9,ASSVGGQTTQY
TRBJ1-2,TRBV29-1,SVRSGTGIIGYT
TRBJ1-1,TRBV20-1,SARGGQEAF
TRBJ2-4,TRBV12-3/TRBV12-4,ASSRDAGVIQY
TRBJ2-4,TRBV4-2,ASSQGWLAGLAKNIQY
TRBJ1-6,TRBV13,ASSLMLGRGSSYNSPLH
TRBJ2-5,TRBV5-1,ASSGGTGKETQY
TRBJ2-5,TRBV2,ASMSLRSSETQY
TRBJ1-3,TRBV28,ASTTRVVSGNTIY
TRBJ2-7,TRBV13,ASSRTPLAGGYEQY
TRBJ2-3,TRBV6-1,ASSELFGSGGTDTQY
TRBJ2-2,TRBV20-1,SARWTTRDTGELF
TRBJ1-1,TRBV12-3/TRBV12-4,ASSFSGAEAF
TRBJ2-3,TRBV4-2,ASSQGPSRADTQY
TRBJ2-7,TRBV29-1,SVRSAYEQY
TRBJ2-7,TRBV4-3,ASSQDGTSGGIAFYEQY
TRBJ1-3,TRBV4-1,ASSQDFSSGNTIY
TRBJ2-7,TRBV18,ASSPKTAPWEQY
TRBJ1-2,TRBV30,AWSLRYRGLDGYT
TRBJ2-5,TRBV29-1,SVHRQETQY
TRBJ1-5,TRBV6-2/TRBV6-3,ASSYSPGIQPQH
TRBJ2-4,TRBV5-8,ASTPLRGAKRINIQY
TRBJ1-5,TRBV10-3,AISGEQGGNQPQH
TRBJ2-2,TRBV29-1,SVTADDTGELF
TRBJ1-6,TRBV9,ASSVGNSPLH
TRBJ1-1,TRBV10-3,AIREQVGGDTEAF
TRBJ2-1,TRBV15,ATRRGTYNEQF
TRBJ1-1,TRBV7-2,ASSLRGGAGAGTEAF
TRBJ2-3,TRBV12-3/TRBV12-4,ASSFGQGAADTQY
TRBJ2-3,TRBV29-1,SVRDLSTDTQY
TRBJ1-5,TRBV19,ASSIDKRMPQH
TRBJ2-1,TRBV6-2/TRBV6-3,ASEGLAGFSAYNEQF
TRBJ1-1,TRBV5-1,ASSLETVRNTEAF
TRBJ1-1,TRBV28,ASSLYPGANTEAF
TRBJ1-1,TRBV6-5,ASSHSPTEAF
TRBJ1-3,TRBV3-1,ASSLGGTVLSGNTIY
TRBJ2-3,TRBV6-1,ASSGSSGGFNLGTDTQY
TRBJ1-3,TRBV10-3,AIQFRQTTGNTIY
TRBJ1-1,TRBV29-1,SVEAELREAF